This record covers a single T cell receptor beta chain. Antigen: not known. Germline CDR1 LNHDA, CDR2 SQIVND (reference sequence). The CDR3 runs to 13 residues. V gave up 3 bases and J gave up 1 base, with 7 bases separating them. TCRdb keeps only in-frame clones here, not all; method: immunoSEQ multiplex PCR. Found here are 39,000 or so clones, approximately 88% of them singletons; the top ten hold 0.45% to 0.6%. The data belong to a study of OX40 agonist ivuxolimab in advanced cancers. Points from the study as a whole: CD4+ and CD8+ blood T cells expanded clonally by week 6 at 0.1 to 3.0 mg/kg. Patients who responded partially at 0.1-3.0 mg/kg showed clonal expansion ranking among the lowest.

The sequencing here drew on CD4+ or CD8+ T cells sorted from blood, taken in a trial of the OX40 agonist ivuxolimab. This chain links TRBV19 with TRBJ2-7; no definite D call. The clonotype originates from an adult with an advanced solid tumor such as melanoma, head and neck, liver or kidney cancer. The CDR3 DNA is TGTGCCAGTAGTATTGGATTTTCCTACGAGCAGTACTTC. It codes for CASSIGFSYEQYF.